The 26 T cell receptor beta chains below all came from one sample that was sequenced in a study of T-cell reconstitution after alpha-beta-depleted transplantation in children. As it was prepared, the TCRbeta library received unique molecular identifiers. TCRdb ran MiXCR on the PCR reads and lists one entry per CDR3 protein. Counted here are 900,000 or so distinct CDR3 sequences, roughly 15% occurring once; the ten biggest clones make up just under 5%. The material was PBMCs, mostly from graft donor cells, obtained 360 days after TCRalphabeta/CD19-depleted stem cell transplant. These receptors were taken from a male patient younger than 18 who had a stem cell transplant for acute lymphoblastic leukemia, so the T cells may come from the graft donor.

The J gene is TRBJ2-7, the V gene TRBV7-6; 7 positions match TRBD1. The CDR3 covers 14 residues. CDR1 is SGHVS and CDR2 is FNYEAQ in the germline V gene. Losses at the gene ends were 5 bases for V and 6 bases for J; bases not matched to a gene: 10. The CDR3 region is CASSPTEQGTEQYF. The CDR3 region has the DNA TGTGCCAGCAGCCCAACGGAACAGGGGACCGAGCAGTACTTC.

This clonotype was observed a few times. This chain connects TRBV21-1 to TRBJ2-1. TRBV21-1 is a known pseudogene. CDR3 length: 15 residues. The CDR3 sequence is CASSKWRPSYNEQFF. The CDR3 nucleotides read TGTGCCAGCAGCAAATGGCGACCGTCCTACAATGAGCAGTTCTTC.

The sample holds a few counts of this clonotype. The J gene is TRBJ2-2, the V gene TRBV12-3 or TRBV12-4; D is unresolved. V lost 7 bases and J 4 bases, leaving 13 bases between the germline ends. This CDR3 contains 14 residues. CDR3 protein: CASTTVALTGELFF. CDR3 coding DNA: TGTGCCAGCACCACGGTGGCGCTCACCGGGGAGCTGTTTTTT.

This clonotype was seen many times. V and J are TRBV3-1 and TRBJ1-1, with TRBD1 matching 8 bases. In germline, CDR1 is LGHDT, CDR2 YNNKEL (reference sequence). The CDR3 is 14 amino acids. After removal of 4 bases from V and 1 base from J, the junction contained 2 bases not matched to a gene. The CDR3 bases are TGTGCCAGCAGCCCCAGGGGGCAGAACACTGAAGCTTTCTTT. Translation: CASSPRGQNTEAFF.

This clonotype was counted only a few times. V gene TRBV5-6 combines with J gene TRBJ2-3; 7 positions agree with TRBD2. The CDR3 runs 17 residues. CDR1 is SGHDT and CDR2 is YYEEEE in the germline V gene. After removal of 0 bases from V and 6 bases from J, the junction contained 13 bases not matched to a gene. The CDR3: CASSLVMLAGVRDTQYF. In DNA form, the CDR3 reads TGTGCCAGCAGCTTGGTGATGCTCGCGGGAGTGCGGGATACGCAGTATTTT.

The genes are TRBV29-1 and TRBJ1-3; 9 bases align to TRBD1. Looked up from germline, CDR1 is SQVTM and CDR2 is ANQGSEA. V lost 7 bases, J lost 0 bases, and 13 bases stayed unmatched. The CDR3 extends over 17 amino acids. CDR3 in DNA: TGCAGCGCCGGGGATTCCGGGACAGGGATCTCTGGAAACACCATATATTTT. Its protein is CSAGDSGTGISGNTIYF.

This clonotype has ten or more counts. CDR3 DNA: TGTGCCACCAGCAGAGATATACCGTTCGAGCAGTACTTC. Its translation is CATSRDIPFEQYF. The rearrangement joins TRBV15 to TRBJ2-7; D ambiguous. This CDR3 is 13 amino acids long. V lost 0 bases and J 6 bases, leaving 9 bases between the germline ends. CDR1 and CDR2 (germline): LNHNV, YYDKDF (reference sequence).

This clonotype appeared a single time. The CDR3 here is CSAPVSVAYEQYF. DNA of the CDR3: TGCAGTGCCCCGGTTAGCGTTGCCTACGAGCAGTACTTC. The rearrangement joins TRBV20-1 to TRBJ2-7; possibly TRBD2 for D (5 bases). Germline assignment: CDR1 DFQATT and CDR2 SNEGSKA (reference sequence). This CDR3 spans 13 amino acids. The V end was cut by 6 bases, the J end by 2 bases, with 14 bases between.

This clonotype was counted between two and nine times. This rearrangement joins TRBV3-1 to TRBJ2-1; 10 nucleotides match TRBD2. CDR3 length: 14 amino acids. Trimming took 6 bases from V and 8 from J; bases not matched to a gene: 7. The germline gives CDR1 LGHDT, CDR2 YNNKEL (reference sequence). CDR3 residues: CASRAGLAVDEQFF. DNA of the CDR3: TGTGCCAGCAGGGCAGGACTAGCGGTGGATGAGCAGTTCTTC.

This clonotype has just a few counts. The chain recombines TRBV7-9 with TRBJ2-7; 11 nucleotides match TRBD1. Germline V gene sequence: CDR1 SEHNR, CDR2 FQNEAQ (reference sequence). J lost 3 bases, V lost 2 bases, and 9 bases had no gene match. This CDR3 has 17 amino acids. CDR3 protein: CASSLIPLGTGGYEQYF. CDR3 coding DNA: TGTGCCAGCAGCTTAATACCATTAGGGACAGGGGGCTACGAGCAGTACTTC.

In this sample, this clonotype turned up a few times. This rearrangement joins TRBV7-6 to TRBJ2-7, with D tentatively TRBD1 (5 bases). The CDR3 runs to 14 residues. The V end was cut by 5 bases, the J end by 4 bases, with 15 bases between. Looked up from germline, CDR1 is SGHVS and CDR2 is FNYEAQ. CDR3 loop: CASSPPWGLYEQYF. The CDR3 DNA reads TGTGCCAGCAGCCCCCCCTGGGGCCTTTACGAGCAGTACTTC.

The chain uses TRBV27 and TRBJ2-7, with TRBD1 as a possible D gene (5 bases). The V end was cut by 4 bases, the J end by 4 bases, with 17 bases between. Germline lookup yields CDR1 MNHEY and CDR2 SMNVEV (reference sequence). The length of the CDR3 is 15 residues. CDR3 region: CASSSLRPRTYEQYF. The CDR3 DNA reads TGTGCCAGCAGTTCCCTGCGGCCGAGGACATACGAGCAGTACTTC.

This chain uses TRBV7-3 with TRBJ2-3; 12 bases align to TRBD2. V dropped 4 bases and J dropped 2; count of bases not matched to a gene: 7. This CDR3 has 17 amino acids. From germline, CDR1 is SGHTA and CDR2 FQGTGA. The CDR3: CASSSLAGGGATDTQYF. Written as DNA, the CDR3 is TGTGCCAGCAGCTCACTAGCGGGAGGAGGGGCCACAGATACGCAGTATTTT.

The chain combines TRBV7-2 with TRBJ2-5; 7 nucleotides align to TRBD1. CDR3 length: 15 amino acids. Trimming removed 4 bases from V and 4 bases from J; junction bases left unmatched: 9. From germline, CDR1 is SGHTA and CDR2 FQGNSA. Here the CDR3 DNA reads TGTGCCAGCAGCTCCTACAGGGGCGTTAGAGAGACCCAGTACTTC. It codes for CASSSYRGVRETQYF. Filled out from reference TRBV7-2 and TRBJ2-5, the complete variable domain reads GAGVSQSPSNKVTEKGKDVELRCDPISGHTALYWYRQSLGQGLEFLIYFQGNSAPDKSGLPSDRFSAERTGGSVSTLTIQRTQQEDSAVYLCASSSYRGVRETQYFGPGTRLLVL.

The rearrangement links TRBV11-1 to TRBJ2-5; TRBD1 is a possible D gene (5 bases). Trimming removed 3 bases at V and 3 bases at J, with 14 bases between. Germline CDR1 SGHAT, CDR2 FQDESV (reference sequence). This CDR3 is 15 amino acids long. This chain's CDR3 is CASSFRYDSKETQYF. The CDR3 bases are TGTGCCAGCAGCTTCCGTTACGACAGCAAAGAGACCCAGTACTTC.

This clonotype was observed a handful of times. V and J are TRBV10-3 and TRBJ2-5, with D perhaps matching TRBD2 (5 bases). Germline V lookup: CDR1 ENHRY, CDR2 SYGVKD. V was pared by 5 bases and J by 4 bases, with 11 bases between. CDR3 length: 13 residues. CDR3 nucleotide sequence: TGTGCCATCAGTAGTGGGAGTGGAGAGACCCAGTACTTC. It is translated as CAISSGSGETQYF.

The sample holds a few counts of this clonotype. The chain is built from TRBV12-3 or TRBV12-4 and TRBJ1-2, with D possibly TRBD1 on 6 matching bases. CDR3 length: 14 residues. V was pared by 2 bases and J by 5 bases, with 12 bases between. CDR3 in amino acids: CASSLIGQTYGYTF. The CDR3 DNA follows: TGTGCCAGCAGTTTAATCGGACAGACTTATGGCTACACCTTC.

This clonotype was counted only a few times. The chain recombines TRBV10-3 with TRBJ2-3, with unresolved D. Between the trimmed V and J ends, which lost 6 bases and 0 bases, there was a span of 10 bases. The CDR3 runs 14 residues. Looked up from germline, CDR1 is ENHRY and CDR2 is SYGVKD. The CDR3 here is CAISPPSSTDTQYF. The CDR3 nucleotides read TGTGCCATCAGCCCTCCGTCTAGCACAGATACGCAGTATTTT.

This chain links TRBV10-3 with TRBJ2-3; D call uncertain. CDR3 length: 13 residues. The ends were cut back, 5 bases at V and 2 bases at J, with 8 bases in the middle. Germline V lookup: CDR1 ENHRY, CDR2 SYGVKD. The CDR3 DNA follows: TGTGCCATCAGTCTGACCGACACAGATACGCAGTATTTT. Encoded protein: CAISLTDTDTQYF.

The chain is built from TRBV2 and TRBJ2-1; TRBD2 matches 8 bases. V shed 10 bases and J 6 bases; nucleotides not matched to a gene: 11. CDR1 is SNHLY, CDR2 FYNNEI, per germline. There are 14 residues in the CDR3. DNA of the CDR3: TGTGCCACCCTCTTAGCGGGGTGGGGCAATGAGCAGTTCTTC. Its translation: CATLLAGWGNEQFF. The whole variable domain, filled in from reference TRBV2 and TRBJ2-1, reads EPEVTQTPSHQVTQMGQEVILRCVPISNHLYFYWYRQILGQKVEFLVSFYNNEISEKSEIFDDQFSVERPDGSNFTLKIRSTKLEDSAMYFCATLLAGWGNEQFFGPGTRLTVL.

CDR3 sequence reads: CASSFGTSGKETQYF. The CDR3 DNA sequence: TGCGCCAGCAGCTTCGGGACTAGCGGGAAAGAGACCCAGTACTTC. J is TRBJ2-5 and V is TRBV5-1, with TRBD2 matching over 13 bases. The germline V gene has CDR1 SGHRS and CDR2 YFSETQ. The junction had 1 base not matched to a gene; V was cut back by 2 bases and J by 3 bases. The CDR3 loop spans 15 amino acids. The whole variable domain, filled in from reference TRBV5-1 and TRBJ2-5, reads KAGVTQTPRYLIKTRGQQVTLSCSPISGHRSVSWYQQTPGQGLQFLFEYFSETQRNKGNFPGRFSGRQFSNSRSEMNVSTLELGDSALYLCASSFGTSGKETQYFGPGTRLLVL.

This chain uses TRBV4-1 with TRBJ2-7, with D perhaps TRBD1 or TRBD2 (5 bases each). CDR1 and CDR2 (germline): MGHRA, YSYEKL. V was shortened by 4 bases and J by 6 bases, with 19 bases between the two germline ends. The CDR3 has 15 amino acids. This CDR3 is CASSLPPGRRGEQYF. CDR3 in DNA: TGCGCCAGCAGCCTCCCGCCGGGACGAAGGGGCGAGCAGTACTTC.

This clonotype was recorded a few times. The V and J genes are TRBV5-1 and TRBJ2-7, with a weak D call TRBD2 (5 bases). The length of the CDR3 is 12 residues. V was trimmed by 1 base and J by 6 bases, leaving 8 bases between them. Germline CDR1 SGHRS, CDR2 YFSETQ. CDR3 sequence: CASSLNGVEQYF. CDR3 sequence (DNA): TGCGCCAGCAGCTTGAACGGGGTCGAGCAGTACTTC. Using reference TRBV5-1 and TRBJ2-7 for the parts outside the CDR3, the full variable domain is KAGVTQTPRYLIKTRGQQVTLSCSPISGHRSVSWYQQTPGQGLQFLFEYFSETQRNKGNFPGRFSGRQFSNSRSEMNVSTLELGDSALYLCASSLNGVEQYFGPGTRLTVT.

V usage is TRBV5-1 and J usage is TRBJ2-1; TRBD2 is a possible D gene (5 bases). Trimming pared 0 bases from V and 0 bases from J, leaving 13 bases between. Germline CDR1 SGHRS, CDR2 YFSETQ. The CDR3 has 17 residues. The DNA of the CDR3 is TGCGCCAGCAGCTTGGGTTTAGGCGAGGGCTCCTACAATGAGCAGTTCTTC. Encoded protein: CASSLGLGEGSYNEQFF.

This clonotype was detected only a few times. V and J are TRBV7-6 and TRBJ2-4, with D perhaps given as TRBD1 or TRBD2 (6 bases each). V shed 0 bases and J shed 2 bases, with 11 bases lying between them. The CDR3 consists of 16 residues. Germline assignment: CDR1 SGHVS and CDR2 FNYEAQ. CDR3 nucleotide sequence: TGTGCCAGCAGCTTAGCTTACGGGGGCCCCAAAAACATTCAGTACTTC. Translating gives CASSLAYGGPKNIQYF.

V and J are TRBV7-2 and TRBJ2-4; the match to TRBD1 covers 8 bases. The germline gives CDR1 SGHTA, CDR2 FQGNSA. The CDR3 is made up of 13 amino acids. V was pared by 5 bases and J by 9 bases, with 6 bases of the junction left unmatched. CDR3 DNA: TGTGCCAGCAGCACCAGGGGGCGAGGCATTCAGTACTTC. Encoded protein: CASSTRGRGIQYF.